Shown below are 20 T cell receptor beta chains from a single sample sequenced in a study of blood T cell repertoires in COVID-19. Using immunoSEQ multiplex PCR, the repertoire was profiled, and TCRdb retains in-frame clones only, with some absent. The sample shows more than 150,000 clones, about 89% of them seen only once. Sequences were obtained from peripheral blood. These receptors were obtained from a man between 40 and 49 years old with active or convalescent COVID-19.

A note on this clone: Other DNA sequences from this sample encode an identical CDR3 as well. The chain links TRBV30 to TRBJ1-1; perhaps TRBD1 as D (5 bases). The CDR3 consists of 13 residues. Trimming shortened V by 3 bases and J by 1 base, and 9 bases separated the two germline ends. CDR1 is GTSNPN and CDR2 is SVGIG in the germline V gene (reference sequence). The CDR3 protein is CAWSKGQNTEAFF. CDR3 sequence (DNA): TGTGCCTGGAGCAAGGGGCAGAACACTGAAGCTTTCTTT.

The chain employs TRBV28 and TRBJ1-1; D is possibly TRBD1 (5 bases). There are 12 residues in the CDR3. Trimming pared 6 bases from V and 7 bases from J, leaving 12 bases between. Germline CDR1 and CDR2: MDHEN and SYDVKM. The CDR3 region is CASSLTVGEAFF. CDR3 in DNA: TGTGCCAGCAGCTTGACAGTGGGTGAAGCTTTCTTT.

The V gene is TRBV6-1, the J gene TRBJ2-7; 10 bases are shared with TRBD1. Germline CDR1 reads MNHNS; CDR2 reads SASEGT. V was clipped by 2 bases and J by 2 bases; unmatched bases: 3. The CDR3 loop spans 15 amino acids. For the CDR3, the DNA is TGTGCCAGCAGTGAACAGACAGGGGGCGCCTACGAGCAGTACTTC. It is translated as CASSEQTGGAYEQYF.

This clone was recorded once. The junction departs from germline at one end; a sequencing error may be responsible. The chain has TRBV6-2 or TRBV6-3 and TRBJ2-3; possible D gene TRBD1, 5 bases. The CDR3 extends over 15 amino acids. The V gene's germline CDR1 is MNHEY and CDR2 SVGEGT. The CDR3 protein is CASSYLDISTDTQYF. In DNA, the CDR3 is TGTGCCAGCAGCTACTTGGACATTAGCACAGATACGCAGTATTTT.

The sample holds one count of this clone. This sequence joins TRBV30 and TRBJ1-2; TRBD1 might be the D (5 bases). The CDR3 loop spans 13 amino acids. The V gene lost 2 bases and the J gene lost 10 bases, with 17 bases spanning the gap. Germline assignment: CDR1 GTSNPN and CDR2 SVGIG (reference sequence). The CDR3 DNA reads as TGTGCCTGGAGTATATTGGCCGAAGGGGACTACACCTTC. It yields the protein CAWSILAEGDYTF. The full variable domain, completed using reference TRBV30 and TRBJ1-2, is SQTIHQWPATLVQPVGSPLSLECTVEGTSNPNLYWYRQAAGRGLQLLFYSVGIGQISSEVPQNLSASRPQDRQFILSSKKLLLSDSGFYLCAWSILAEGDYTFGSGTRLTVV.

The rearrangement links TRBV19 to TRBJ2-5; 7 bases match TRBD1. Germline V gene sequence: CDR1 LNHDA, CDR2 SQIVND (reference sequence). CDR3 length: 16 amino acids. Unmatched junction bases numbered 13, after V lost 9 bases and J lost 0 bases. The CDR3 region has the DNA TGTGCCAGCTCTCCGCACAGGGGCCTTTACCAAGAGACCCAGTACTTC. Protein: CASSPHRGLYQETQYF. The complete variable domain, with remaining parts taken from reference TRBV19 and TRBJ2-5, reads DGGITQSPKYLFRKEGQNVTLSCEQNLNHDAMYWYRQDPGQGLRLIYYSQIVNDFQKGDIAEGYSVSREKKESFPLTVTSAQKNPTAFYLCASSPHRGLYQETQYFGPGTRLLVL.

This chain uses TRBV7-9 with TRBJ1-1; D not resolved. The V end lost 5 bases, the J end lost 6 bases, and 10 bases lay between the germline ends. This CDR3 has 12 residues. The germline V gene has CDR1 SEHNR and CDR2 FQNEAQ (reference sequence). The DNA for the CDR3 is TGTGCCAGCAGCCATCAACTGGCTGAAGCTTTCTTT. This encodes CASSHQLAEAFF.

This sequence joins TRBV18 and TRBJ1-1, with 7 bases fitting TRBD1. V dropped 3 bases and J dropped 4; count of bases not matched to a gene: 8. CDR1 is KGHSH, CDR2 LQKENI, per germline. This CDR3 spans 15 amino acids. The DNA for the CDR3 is TGTGCCAGCTCACCGACCACAGGGGCGGCCACTGAAGCTTTCTTT. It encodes CASSPTTGAATEAFF. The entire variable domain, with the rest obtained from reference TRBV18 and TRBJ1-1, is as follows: NAGVMQNPRHLVRRRGQEARLRCSPMKGHSHVYWYRQLPEEGLKFMVYLQKENIIDESGMPKERFSAEFPKEGPSILRIQQVVRGDSAAYFCASSPTTGAATEAFFGQGTRLTVV.

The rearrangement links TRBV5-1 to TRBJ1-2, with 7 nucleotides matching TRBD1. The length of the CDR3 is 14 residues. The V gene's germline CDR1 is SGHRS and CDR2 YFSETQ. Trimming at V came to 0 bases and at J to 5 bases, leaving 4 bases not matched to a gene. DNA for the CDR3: TGCGCCAGCAGCTTGGGACAGGGTGAATATGGCTACACCTTC. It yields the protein CASSLGQGEYGYTF. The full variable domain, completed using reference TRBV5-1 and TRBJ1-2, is KAGVTQTPRYLIKTRGQQVTLSCSPISGHRSVSWYQQTPGQGLQFLFEYFSETQRNKGNFPGRFSGRQFSNSRSEMNVSTLELGDSALYLCASSLGQGEYGYTFGSGTRLTVV.

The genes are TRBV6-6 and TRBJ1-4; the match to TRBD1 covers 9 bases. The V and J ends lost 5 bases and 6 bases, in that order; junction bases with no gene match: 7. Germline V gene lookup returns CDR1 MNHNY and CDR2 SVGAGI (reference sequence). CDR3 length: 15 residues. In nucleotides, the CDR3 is TGTGCCAGCAGTAGAGTCCGGGACAGGGATGAAAAACTGTTTTTT. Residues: CASSRVRDRDEKLFF.

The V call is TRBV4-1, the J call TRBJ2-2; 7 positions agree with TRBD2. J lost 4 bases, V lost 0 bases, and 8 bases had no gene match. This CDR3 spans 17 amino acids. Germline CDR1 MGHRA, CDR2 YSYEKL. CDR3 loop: CASSQEANRGGTGELFF. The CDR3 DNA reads TGCGCCAGCAGCCAAGAGGCTAATCGCGGGGGCACCGGGGAGCTGTTTTTT.

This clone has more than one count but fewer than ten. The CDR3 DNA follows: TGTGCCAGCAGCCAAACGACCGGGACTAGGGGGAATGAGCAGTTCTTC. Translating it yields CASSQTTGTRGNEQFF. This chain uses TRBV4-2 with TRBJ2-1, with 8 nucleotides matching TRBD2. The CDR3 extends over 16 amino acids. Per the germline V gene, CDR1 is LGHNA and CDR2 is YNFKEQ. The junction had 10 bases not matched to a gene; V was cut back by 2 bases and J by 7 bases.

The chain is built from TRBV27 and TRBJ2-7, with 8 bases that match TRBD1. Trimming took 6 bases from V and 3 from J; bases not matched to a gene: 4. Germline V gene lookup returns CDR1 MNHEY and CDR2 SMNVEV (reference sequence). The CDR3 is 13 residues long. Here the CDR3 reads CASSPTGVYEQYF. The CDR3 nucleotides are TGTGCCAGCAGCCCGACAGGGGTCTACGAGCAGTACTTC.

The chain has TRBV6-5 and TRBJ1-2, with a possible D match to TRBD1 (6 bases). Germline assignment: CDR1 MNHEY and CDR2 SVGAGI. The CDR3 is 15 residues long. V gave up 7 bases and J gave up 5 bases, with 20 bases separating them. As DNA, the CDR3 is TGTGCCAGCACCTTGGGGAGGGGGTTCCGTTATGGCTACACCTTC. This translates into CASTLGRGFRYGYTF.

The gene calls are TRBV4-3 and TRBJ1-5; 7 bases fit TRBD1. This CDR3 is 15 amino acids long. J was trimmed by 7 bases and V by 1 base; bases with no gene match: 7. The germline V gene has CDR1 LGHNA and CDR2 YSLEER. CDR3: CASSQGWGQLQPQHF. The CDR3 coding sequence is TGCGCCAGCAGCCAAGGGTGGGGACAGTTACAGCCCCAGCATTTT.

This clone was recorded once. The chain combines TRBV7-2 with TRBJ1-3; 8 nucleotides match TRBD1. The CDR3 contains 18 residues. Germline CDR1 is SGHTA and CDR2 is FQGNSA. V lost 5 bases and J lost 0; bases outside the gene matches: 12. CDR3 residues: CASSLHPTGAISGNTIYF. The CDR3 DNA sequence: TGTGCCAGCAGCCTCCACCCGACAGGGGCAATCTCTGGAAACACCATATATTTT.

CDR3 protein: CASRLGLIGEKLFF. CDR3 nucleotides: TGTGCCAGCAGATTGGGACTTATAGGGGAAAAACTGTTTTTT. The chain combines TRBV28 with TRBJ1-4; the D gene is possibly TRBD1 (5 bases). This CDR3 is 14 amino acids long. V was clipped by 6 bases and J by 8 bases, with 16 bases between them. Looked up from germline, CDR1 is MDHEN and CDR2 is SYDVKM.

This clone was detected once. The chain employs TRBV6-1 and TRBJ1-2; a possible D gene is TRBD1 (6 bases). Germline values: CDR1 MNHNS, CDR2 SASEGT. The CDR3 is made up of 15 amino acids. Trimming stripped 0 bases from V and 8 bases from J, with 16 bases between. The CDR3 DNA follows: TGTGCCAGCAGTGAAGCCTTTGGGAGGGGGTCGGGCTACACCTTC. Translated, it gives CASSEAFGRGSGYTF.

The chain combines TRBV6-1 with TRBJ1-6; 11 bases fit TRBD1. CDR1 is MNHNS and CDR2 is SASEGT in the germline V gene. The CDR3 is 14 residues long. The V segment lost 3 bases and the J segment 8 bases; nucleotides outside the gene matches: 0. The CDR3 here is CASSEGQGDSPLHF. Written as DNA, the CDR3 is TGTGCCAGCAGTGAGGGACAGGGGGATTCACCCCTCCACTTT.

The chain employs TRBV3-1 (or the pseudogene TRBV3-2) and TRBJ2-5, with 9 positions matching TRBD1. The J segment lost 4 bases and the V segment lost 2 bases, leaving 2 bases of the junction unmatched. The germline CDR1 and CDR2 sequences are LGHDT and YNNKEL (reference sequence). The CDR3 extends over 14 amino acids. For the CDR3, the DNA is TGTGCCAGCAGCCAACCGGGACAGGGAGAGACCCAGTACTTC. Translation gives CASSQPGQGETQYF.